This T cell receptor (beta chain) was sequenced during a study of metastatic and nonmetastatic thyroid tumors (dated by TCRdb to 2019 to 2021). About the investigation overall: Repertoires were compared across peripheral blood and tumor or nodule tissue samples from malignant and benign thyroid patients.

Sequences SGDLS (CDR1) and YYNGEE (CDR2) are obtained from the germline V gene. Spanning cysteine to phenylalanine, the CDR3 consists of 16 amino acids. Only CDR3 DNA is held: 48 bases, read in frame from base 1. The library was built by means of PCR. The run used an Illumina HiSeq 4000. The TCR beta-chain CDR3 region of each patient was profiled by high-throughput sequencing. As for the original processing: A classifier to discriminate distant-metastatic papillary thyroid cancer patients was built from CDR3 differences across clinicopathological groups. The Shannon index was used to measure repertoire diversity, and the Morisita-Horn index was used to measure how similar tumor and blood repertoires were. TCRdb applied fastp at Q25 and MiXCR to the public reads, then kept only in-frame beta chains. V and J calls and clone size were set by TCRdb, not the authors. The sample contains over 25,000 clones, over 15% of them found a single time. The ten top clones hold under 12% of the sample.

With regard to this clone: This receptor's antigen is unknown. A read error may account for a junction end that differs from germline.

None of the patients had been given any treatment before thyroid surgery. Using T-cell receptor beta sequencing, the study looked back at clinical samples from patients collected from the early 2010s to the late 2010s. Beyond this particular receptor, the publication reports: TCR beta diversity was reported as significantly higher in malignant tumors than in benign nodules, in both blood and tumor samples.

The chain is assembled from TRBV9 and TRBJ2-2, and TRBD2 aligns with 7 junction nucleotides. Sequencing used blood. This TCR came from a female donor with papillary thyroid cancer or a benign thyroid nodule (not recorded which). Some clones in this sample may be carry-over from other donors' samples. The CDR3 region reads CASIVAPSGGTGELFF. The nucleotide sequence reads TGTGCCAGCATCGTAGCCCCCTCGGGAGGCACCGGTGAGCTGTTTTTT.